This passage covers 18 T cell receptor beta chains from one sample sequenced in a study of cytomegalovirus exposure and HLA in healthy donors. The study ran its PCR with 60 Vbeta and 13 Jbeta primers. The data were produced by immunoSEQ multiplex PCR, yet TCRdb's version contains in-frame clones alone and is incomplete. This table has 150,000 to 200,000 clones, around 80% appearing once. Sequencing input: PBMCs. The receptor source for this set is a male donor in good health and CMV-seronegative.

The V gene is TRBV28, the J gene TRBJ2-7; 7 bases align to TRBD1. V lost 3 bases to trimming and J lost 7 bases; unmatched junction nucleotides: 9. Germline-derived CDR1 and CDR2 are MDHEN and SYDVKM. The CDR3 totals 14 residues. The CDR3 DNA reads TGTGCCAGCAGTTTCGACAGGGCCAAAGGAGAGCAGTACTTC. Its protein product is CASSFDRAKGEQYF.

The CDR3 is CASSQNRQGQTQYF. DNA for the CDR3: TGTGCCAGCAGCCAAAACCGACAGGGACAGACCCAGTACTTC. The chain carries TRBV11-2 and TRBJ2-5; 7 bases line up with TRBD1. The germline V gene encodes CDR1 SGHAT and CDR2 FQNNGV. This CDR3 spans 14 amino acids. Losses at the gene ends were 5 bases for V and 6 bases for J; bases not matched to a gene: 9.

On this clone: Other DNA variants within this sample encode the same CDR3. This chain links TRBV19 with TRBJ1-1, with a tentative D call TRBD1 (5 bases). Trimming removed 2 bases from V and 0 bases from J, with 7 bases in between. Germline assignment: CDR1 LNHDA and CDR2 SQIVND (reference sequence). This CDR3 comprises 14 residues. CDR3 loop: CASSIQGLNTEAFF. DNA for the CDR3: TGTGCCAGTAGTATACAGGGTTTGAACACTGAAGCTTTCTTT. The full variable domain, with the rest looked up from reference TRBV19 and TRBJ1-1, is DGGITQSPKYLFRKEGQNVTLSCEQNLNHDAMYWYRQDPGQGLRLIYYSQIVNDFQKGDIAEGYSVSREKKESFPLTVTSAQKNPTAFYLCASSIQGLNTEAFFGQGTRLTVV.

V usage is TRBV19 and J usage is TRBJ1-4, with D hard to call. Germline CDR1 is LNHDA and CDR2 is SQIVND (reference sequence). The CDR3 has 15 residues. Trimming stripped 8 bases from V and 0 bases from J, with 13 bases between. The CDR3 sequence is CASLRRRATNEKLFF. DNA for the CDR3: TGTGCCAGTCTACGCCGGAGGGCAACTAATGAAAAACTGTTTTTT.

The chain carries TRBV19 and TRBJ1-5; no firm D call. The CDR3 has 15 amino acids. Germline V gene lookup returns CDR1 LNHDA and CDR2 SQIVND (reference sequence). Between the trimmed V and J ends, which lost 2 bases and 6 bases, there was a span of 14 bases. DNA of the CDR3: TGTGCCAGTAGTATACCCGGTCAGGAAAGTCAGCCCCAGCATTTT. Its translation is CASSIPGQESQPQHF.

V gene TRBV7-2 combines with J gene TRBJ2-3; 10 positions match TRBD1. CDR1 and CDR2 (germline): SGHTA, FQGNSA. The CDR3 has 14 residues. The ends lost 8 bases at V and 10 bases at J; junction bases unmatched: 12. The CDR3 coding sequence is TGTGCCAGCCGTCCCGGGACAGGGGACGTTCCGCAGTATTTT. Its translation: CASRPGTGDVPQYF.

This clone showed up just a few times. The chain employs TRBV15 and TRBJ2-7, with a possible D match to TRBD2 (6 bases). The germline V and J ends were trimmed by 0 bases and 0 bases, with 21 bases remaining between them. The CDR3 loop spans 19 amino acids. Germline values: CDR1 LNHNV, CDR2 YYDKDF (reference sequence). The CDR3 DNA reads TGTGCCACCAGCAGAGATCTGGTGGCTTGGGGAGGAATCTCCTACGAGCAGTACTTC. It encodes CATSRDLVAWGGISYEQYF.

This rearrangement joins TRBV5-8 to TRBJ2-7, with 8 bases matching TRBD2. Germline-derived CDR1 and CDR2 are SGHTS and YDEGEE. The CDR3 covers 15 residues. V dropped 0 bases and J dropped 5; count of bases not matched to a gene: 7. CDR3 region: CASSLVGGGWDEQYF. CDR3 DNA sequence: TGTGCCAGCAGCTTGGTCGGGGGGGGATGGGACGAGCAGTACTTC.

V is TRBV15 and J is TRBJ1-2; D is unclear. V lost 1 base and J lost 5, with 11 bases in between. The germline CDR1 and CDR2 sequences are LNHNV and YYDKDF (reference sequence). The length of the CDR3 is 14 residues. In DNA, the CDR3 is TGTGCCACCAGCAGAGGTCTGCAGGTTTATGGCTACACCTTC. It is translated as CATSRGLQVYGYTF.

This chain links TRBV18 with TRBJ1-1, with no clear D. V shed 2 bases and J shed 3 bases, with 10 bases lying between them. CDR1 KGHSH and CDR2 LQKENI come from the germline V gene. The length of the CDR3 is 14 residues. The CDR3 bases are TGTGCCAGCTCACCAGGCGGTTGGGACACTGAAGCTTTCTTT. The encoded protein is CASSPGGWDTEAFF.

The genes are TRBV25-1 and TRBJ2-5, with 10 bases fitting TRBD2. The germline CDR1 and CDR2 sequences are MGHDK and SYGVNS. The CDR3 contains 15 residues. Trimming removed 5 bases from V and 4 bases from J; junction bases left unmatched: 7. In DNA, the CDR3 is TGTGCCAGCAGTACTGCTAGCGGGAGAGGAGAGACCCAGTACTTC. It yields the protein CASSTASGRGETQYF. Supplemented by reference TRBV25-1 and TRBJ2-5, the full variable domain reads EADIYQTPRYLVIGTGKKITLECSQTMGHDKMYWYQQDPGMELHLIHYSYGVNSTEKGDLSSESTVSRIRTEHFPLTLESARPSHTSQYLCASSTASGRGETQYFGPGTRLLVL.

The J gene is TRBJ1-6, the V gene TRBV11-2; TRBD1 aligns across 7 bases. The CDR3 sequence is 14 residues long. CDR1 and CDR2 (germline): SGHAT, FQNNGV. V lost 2 bases to trimming and J lost 5 bases; unmatched junction nucleotides: 0. CDR3 nucleotides: TGTGCCAGCAGCTTAACAGGGGATAATTCACCCCTCCACTTT. This encodes CASSLTGDNSPLHF.

Worth noting for this clone: Mismatch with germline at one junction end may stem from a read error. The rearrangement links TRBV27 to TRBJ2-5, with 14 bases that match TRBD2. Germline-derived CDR1 and CDR2 are MNHEY and SMNVEV (reference sequence). The CDR3 consists of 18 residues. CDR3 residues: CASSSGTSGRWDQGTQYF. The CDR3 DNA sequence: TGTGCCAGCAGTTCGGGGACTAGCGGGAGATGGGACCAAGGGACCCAGTACTTC.

The rearrangement uses TRBV6-6 and TRBJ1-4, with 8 bases matching TRBD1. Germline V gives CDR1 MNHNY, CDR2 SVGAGI (reference sequence). V shed 2 bases and J 7 bases; nucleotides not matched to a gene: 9. CDR3 length equals 16 residues. This CDR3 is CASSYNLGQGGEKLFF. The CDR3 DNA reads as TGTGCCAGCAGTTACAATCTCGGACAGGGAGGTGAAAAACTGTTTTTT.

In this sample, this clone turned up a few times. The rearrangement joins TRBV4-3 to TRBJ2-5; possible D gene TRBD2, 5 bases. V gave up 4 bases and J gave up 5 bases, with 17 bases separating them. This CDR3 is built from 15 residues. In germline, CDR1 is LGHNA, CDR2 YSLEER. CDR3 region: CASSRGRGPQETQYF. The CDR3 DNA reads TGCGCCAGCAGCCGTGGGAGAGGGCCCCAGGAGACCCAGTACTTC.

V usage is TRBV2 and J usage is TRBJ2-2; perhaps TRBD2 as D (5 bases). CDR3 size: 14 residues. The V gene lost 5 bases and the J gene lost 4 bases, with 11 bases spanning the gap. The germline CDR1 and CDR2 sequences are SNHLY and FYNNEI. The CDR3 region is CASSKNSGTGELFF. CDR3 in DNA: TGTGCCAGCAGTAAGAACAGCGGCACCGGGGAGCTGTTTTTT.

This clone appeared a few times. The rearrangement uses TRBV11-2 and TRBJ1-2, with TRBD1 identical over 9 bases. Germline values: CDR1 SGHAT, CDR2 FQNNGV. The V and J ends lost 5 bases and 2 bases, in that order; junction bases with no gene match: 3. The CDR3 runs to 14 residues. The CDR3 sequence: CASSQDRGNYGYTF. The CDR3 bases are TGTGCCAGCAGCCAAGACAGGGGGAACTATGGCTACACCTTC.

This clone was seen a few times. The chain recombines TRBV6-5 with TRBJ2-7, with 9 bases identical to TRBD1. Losses at the gene ends were 3 bases for V and 5 bases for J; bases not matched to a gene: 5. Germline assignment: CDR1 MNHEY and CDR2 SVGAGI. The CDR3 contains 14 residues. CDR3 nucleotide sequence: TGTGCCAGCAGTTATGTACAGGGGGCCCACGAGCAGTACTTC. This translates into CASSYVQGAHEQYF.